A single sample gave rise to the 5 T cell receptor beta chains below, sequenced in a study of molecular identifiers for immune sequencing clone quantification. TCRdb re-called the PCR reads with MiXCR, one entry per CDR3 protein. The sample carries about 640,000 distinct CDR3 sequences, about 20% recorded once. The material sequenced was naive CD8+ T cells from blood, with Jurkat cell RNA spiked in. The subset is: FACS-sorted CD8+CD4-CCR7+CD45RA+ naive T cells. The receptor set was obtained from a human donor in good health. Some libraries in this study had Jurkat cell RNA spiked in.

Comments on this clonotype: A read error may explain this, as a much larger clone is one base away. V gene TRBV9 combines with J gene TRBJ2-3; TRBD1 matches at 7 bases. V lost 3 bases and J lost 5; bases outside the gene matches: 9. The CDR3 has 15 residues. Looked up from germline, CDR1 is SGDLS and CDR2 is YYNGEE. The CDR3 DNA sequence: TGTGCCAGCAGCGACGGGACAGCCTGGGGAGATACGCAGTATTTT. Translating gives CASSDGTAWGDTQYF.

The chain joins TRBV10-3 to TRBJ2-1, with D unresolved. The germline gives CDR1 ENHRY, CDR2 SYGVKD. Trimming pared 7 bases from V and 8 bases from J, leaving 15 bases between. The CDR3 is made up of 13 amino acids. The CDR3 protein is CAINGEYSHEQFF. Written as DNA, the CDR3 is TGTGCCATCAACGGAGAGTATTCCCATGAGCAGTTCTTC.

At least ten counts were recorded for this clonotype. This chain connects TRBV6-5 to TRBJ1-3; 7 nucleotides line up with TRBD1. This CDR3 has 17 amino acids. V was pared by 5 bases and J by 2 bases, with 12 bases of the junction left unmatched. The germline V gene has CDR1 MNHEY and CDR2 SVGAGI. The CDR3 coding sequence is TGTGCCAGCAGTCAAAACGACAGGGCTGTTCCTGGAAACACCATATATTTT. As protein: CASSQNDRAVPGNTIYF.

This clonotype was counted many times. The chain links TRBV4-1 to TRBJ2-7; TRBD2 agrees at 7 bases. Per the germline V gene, CDR1 is MGHRA and CDR2 is YSYEKL. This CDR3 comprises 15 residues. The ends lost 0 bases at V and 3 bases at J; junction bases unmatched: 5. CDR3 amino acids: CASSQDRGTIYEQYF. Written as DNA, the CDR3 is TGCGCCAGCAGCCAAGATCGGGGGACTATCTACGAGCAGTACTTC.

The gene calls are TRBV4-3 and TRBJ2-7; TRBD1 agrees at 10 bases. V was clipped by 2 bases and J by 1 base; unmatched bases: 8. The CDR3 extends over 17 amino acids. Germline CDR1 reads LGHNA; CDR2 reads YSLEER. DNA for the CDR3: TGCGCCAGCAGCCAATCGTTACCGGGACAGGGGTCCTACGAGCAGTACTTC. Translation: CASSQSLPGQGSYEQYF.